One and the same sample provided the 6 T cell receptor beta chains below, sequenced in a study of sequential checkpoint blockade in melanoma. The treatment is: randomized to nivolumab then ipilimumab (arm A) or the reverse (arm B). Using immunoSEQ multiplex PCR, the repertoire was profiled, and TCRdb retains in-frame clones only, with some absent. The sample lists just over 20,000 clones; approximately 30% were seen once. This material consisted of tumor tissue (inferred from file names), taken from a patient given nivolumab and ipilimumab in sequence. The receptors were sampled from a human donor with melanoma.

This CDR3 is CASSIGRQGGQPQHF. The CDR3 nucleotides are TGTGCCAGTAGTATAGGCAGACAGGGTGGACAGCCCCAGCATTTT. V usage is TRBV19 and J usage is TRBJ1-5; 7 bases are a match to TRBD1. The germline V gene has CDR1 LNHDA and CDR2 SQIVND (reference sequence). The CDR3 spans 15 residues. V was pared by 1 base and J by 7 bases, with 7 bases of the junction left unmatched.

The rearrangement joins TRBV6-8 to TRBJ1-3, with D possibly matching TRBD1 (6 bases). Trimming removed 6 bases at V and 0 bases at J, with 15 bases between. The CDR3 sequence is 16 residues long. CDR1 is MNHGY and CDR2 is SAAAGT in the germline V gene. The CDR3 sequence is CASRLPTGVSGNTIYF. The CDR3 bases are TGTGCCAGCAGACTCCCGACAGGCGTCTCTGGAAACACCATATATTTT.

This clone was counted a few times. J is TRBJ1-5 and V is TRBV15; D unclear. Trimming took 5 bases from V and 4 from J, leaving 12 bases between them. Germline V gene sequence: CDR1 LNHNV, CDR2 YYDKDF (reference sequence). CDR3 length equals 14 residues. The CDR3 region is CATSEMEVNQPQHF. CDR3 nucleotides: TGTGCCACCAGCGAGATGGAGGTTAATCAGCCCCAGCATTTT.

This clone has more than one count but fewer than ten. The CDR3 DNA follows: TGTGCCAGCAGCTTCGGACAGGGGTTCAATTCACCCCTCCACTTT. Amino acids: CASSFGQGFNSPLHF. J is TRBJ1-6 and V is TRBV6-8; 9 positions match TRBD1. This CDR3 contains 15 residues. The germline V gene has CDR1 MNHGY and CDR2 SAAAGT. After removal of 6 bases from V and 7 bases from J, the junction contained 7 bases not matched to a gene.

This clone came up many times. The V gene is TRBV11-3, the J gene TRBJ2-5; 7 nucleotides align to TRBD2. The CDR3 covers 15 residues. After removal of 3 bases from V and 5 bases from J, the junction contained 9 bases not matched to a gene. The V gene's germline CDR1 is SGHNT and CDR2 YENEEA. CDR3 DNA sequence: TGTGCCAGCAGCTTCCCTAGCGGCCTAGGGGAGACCCAGTACTTC. It specifies CASSFPSGLGETQYF.

This clone occurred a few times. This sequence joins TRBV28 and TRBJ1-4; possible D gene TRBD1, 6 bases. From germline, CDR1 is MDHEN and CDR2 SYDVKM. This CDR3 is 14 amino acids long. The V end was cut by 4 bases, the J end by 7 bases, with 13 bases between. CDR3 sequence: CASSSQGGGEKLFF. The CDR3 DNA follows: TGTGCCAGCAGTTCACAGGGAGGAGGTGAAAAACTGTTTTTT.